Listed below are T cell receptor beta chains from one sample, sequenced in a study of blood T cell repertoires in COVID-19. TCRdb's copy holds only in-frame clones and misses some; the assay was immunoSEQ multiplex PCR. The table records about 480,000 clones, roughly 89% of them present only once. The sample consisted of peripheral blood. These receptors came from a woman aged 45 to 65 with COVID-19, enrolled during active disease. CDR3s include the opening cysteine and the closing phenylalanine or tryptophan. The order of the fields is V gene, clone size, D gene, J gene, CDR3 length, CDR3 DNA, CDR3 protein. D genes are given only for firm matches. Size is omitted from some rows. Given values are once, few, many or a class for expanded clones.

>TRBV4-1|.|TRBD1|TRBJ1-1|16
TGCGCCAGCAGCCAAGCCCCGACAGGGGTCTATTTCGAGGCTTTCTTT
CASSQAPTGVYFEAFF
>TRBV5-1|.|TRBD2|TRBJ2-7|16
TGCGCCAGCAGCTTGGTGTCAGGCGGGGGGGCCTACGAGCAGTACTTC
CASSLVSGGGAYEQYF
>TRBV2|.|.|TRBJ2-1|16
TGTGCCAGCAAAACCGCTGGGGCCAGCTCCTACAATGAGCAGTTCTTC
CASKTAGASSYNEQFF
>TRBV6-1|.|.|TRBJ1-2|14
TGTGCCAGCAGTGAACAGACAGACAACTATGGCTACACCTTC
CASSEQTDNYGYTF
>TRBV5-1|once|TRBD1|TRBJ1-3|15
TGCGCCAGCAGCTTGGGGGACAGGGATGGAAACACCATATATTTT
CASSLGDRDGNTIYF
>TRBV7-2|.|.|TRBJ2-7|16
TGTGCCAGCAGCTTAGAGGGGCTAGCGATCTCCTACGAGCAGTACTTC
CASSLEGLAISYEQYF
>TRBV9|.|TRBD2|TRBJ2-1|15
TGTGCCAGCAGCGCCGGGACTAGCCAAGTCAATGAGCAGTTCTTC
CASSAGTSQVNEQFF
>TRBV29-1|.|TRBD1|TRBJ1-1|14
TGCAGCGTTGAATCGACAGGGGGAACCACTGAAGCTTTCTTT
CSVESTGGTTEAFF
>TRBV2|.|.|TRBJ1-1|13
TGTGCCAGCAGTGAACAGGCGAACACTGAAGCTTTCTTT
CASSEQANTEAFF
>TRBV11-1|.|TRBD1|TRBJ2-7|14
TGTGCCAGCAGCCCGCAGGGGGTCTTGTACGAGCAGTACTTC
CASSPQGVLYEQYF
>TRBV9|.|.|TRBJ2-7|14
TGTGCCAGCAGCGTAGCGGAGGTCCTCGGCGAGCAGTACTTC
CASSVAEVLGEQYF
>TRBV5-1|.|.|TRBJ2-3|16
TGCGCCAGCAGCTTGGTTAGGGGGAGCGGCACAGATACGCAGTATTTT
CASSLVRGSGTDTQYF
>TRBV5-4|.|.|TRBJ2-3|15
TGTGCCAGCAGCTCTATGACAGGACCCACAGATACGCAGTATTTT
CASSSMTGPTDTQYF
>TRBV19|once|TRBD1|TRBJ1-6|13
TGTGCCAGCACCGGGACAGAAAATTCACCCCTCCACTTT
CASTGTENSPLHF
>TRBV5-1|.|.|TRBJ2-7|14
TGCGCCAGCAGCGGAAGGGACATCTCCTACGAGCAGTACTTC
CASSGRDISYEQYF
>TRBV9|.|TRBD1|TRBJ2-7|13
TGTGCCAGCAGCCCCCGGACAGGGGGGGAGCAGTACTTC
CASSPRTGGEQYF
>TRBV29-1|.|TRBD1|TRBJ1-2|14
TGCAGCGTTGAGAAGGAGGGGGCGATCTATGGCTACACCTTC
CSVEKEGAIYGYTF
>TRBV5-4|.|TRBD2|TRBJ2-3|17
TGTGCCAGCAGCCCCTCTAGACGGCGGGGGGGCCAGGATACGCAGTATTTT
CASSPSRRRGGQDTQYF
>TRBV24-1|.|TRBD2|TRBJ2-1|14
TGTGCCACCAGTGAGCCCGGGGGGGACAATGAGCAGTTCTTC
CATSEPGGDNEQFF
>TRBV28|.|TRBD1|TRBJ1-4|16
TGTGCCAGCAGCCCTAGCCCCGGGACAGGGAGCCAGAGCATGTTTTTT
CASSPSPGTGSQSMFF
>TRBV6-5|.|.|TRBJ2-7|13
TGTGCCAGCCGGATCTCCAGGGTCTACGAGCAGTACTTC
CASRISRVYEQYF
>TRBV6-5|once|TRBD1|TRBJ1-2|14
TGTGCCAGCAGGTCGGGACAGTATAACTATGGCTACACCTTC
CASRSGQYNYGYTF
>TRBV11-2|once|TRBD2|TRBJ2-3|15
TGTGCCAGCAGCTTAAGGGGACTAGCGCAAGATACGCAGTATTTT
CASSLRGLAQDTQYF
>TRBV11-3|.|.|TRBJ2-2|13
TGTGCCAGCAGCTCCTCGAGTTTCGGGGAGCTGTTTTTT
CASSSSSFGELFF
>TRBV7-9|.|TRBD1|TRBJ2-7|14
TGTGCCAGCAGCTTAGCGACAGGGGGCCTCGAGCAGTACTTC
CASSLATGGLEQYF
>TRBV5-6|.|TRBD1|TRBJ2-3|16
TGTGCCAGCAGCACTCACAGGGGCCTTAGCACATATACGCAGTATTTT
CASSTHRGLSTYTQYF
>TRBV5-1|.|.|TRBJ1-1|14
TGCGCCAGCAGCCTAGCGTTATTGGGGACTGAAGCTTTCTTT
CASSLALLGTEAFF
>TRBV28|.|TRBD1|TRBJ1-5|17
TGTGCCAGCAGGCCGACCAGAGACAGGGTTAGCAATCAGCCCCAGCATTTT
CASRPTRDRVSNQPQHF
>TRBV10-3|.|.|TRBJ1-6|15
TGTGCCATCAGCGCCGGGGGAGGCGAGAATTCACCCCTCCACTTT
CAISAGGGENSPLHF
>TRBV28|.|.|TRBJ1-2|15
TGTGCCAGCATCCTGGAGGCAAAAAGACCCTATGGCTACACCTTC
CASILEAKRPYGYTF
>TRBV7-6|once|TRBD2|TRBJ2-3|16
TGTGCCAGCAGCCCCATTCAGCGGGGGGGCCCAGATACGCAGTATTTT
CASSPIQRGGPDTQYF
>TRBV19|once|.|TRBJ1-2|12
TGTGCCAGTGGCAGGGTTTCCTATGGCTACACCTTC
CASGRVSYGYTF
>TRBV10-3|once|.|TRBJ1-2|15
TGTGCCATCAGTGAGTCCGAGAGCCCTTTCTATGGCTACACCTTC
CAISESESPFYGYTF
>TRBV6-5|.|TRBD1|TRBJ1-2|16
TGTGCCAGCAGTTACTCGCAGGGGGCGAACAACTATGGCTACACCTTC
CASSYSQGANNYGYTF
>TRBV27|once|TRBD1|TRBJ1-2|16
TGTGCCAGCAGTTTACACAGGGGGGCACCTAACTATGGCTACACCTTC
CASSLHRGAPNYGYTF
>TRBV7-8|.|.|TRBJ2-3|17
TGTGCCAGCAGCTTAGCCGAATCGTGGGGGGGCACAGATACGCAGTATTTT
CASSLAESWGGTDTQYF
>TRBV27|.|TRBD1|TRBJ2-2|14
TGTGCCACCGGGAATAGGGGGCAGGGCGGGGAGCTGTTTTTT
CATGNRGQGGELFF
>TRBV30|.|TRBD1|TRBJ2-7|14
TGTGCCTGGAGTGTAGGGGACAGGGGCTACGAGCAGTACTTC
CAWSVGDRGYEQYF
>TRBV5-5|.|.|TRBJ1-2|14
TGTGCCAGCAGCTTAAGTCCTCCGGTATATGGCTACACCTTC
CASSLSPPVYGYTF
>TRBV15|.|TRBD1|TRBJ2-7|16
TGTGCCACCAGCAGAGATCGAAGGACAGGGGGTAGCGAGCAGTACTTC
CATSRDRRTGGSEQYF
>TRBV7-8|.|TRBD1|TRBJ1-3|19
TGTGCCAGCAGCTTAGGTGCGGGGACAGGCCTCACCACTGGAAACACCATATATTTT
CASSLGAGTGLTTGNTIYF
>TRBV19|.|.|TRBJ2-2|15
TGTGCCAGTCGGCCAAGGACAGCTAACACCGGGGAGCTGTTTTTT
CASRPRTANTGELFF
>TRBV10-2|once|.|TRBJ1-2|12
TGCGCCAGCACTGGCTTAAACTATGGCTACACCTTC
CASTGLNYGYTF
>TRBV5-6|.|TRBD1|TRBJ1-2|13
TGTGCCAGCAGCTTGAAGGGGGCCCGGGGCTACACCTTC
CASSLKGARGYTF
>TRBV6-5|.|TRBD1|TRBJ1-1|14
TGTGCCAGCAGTCGTTCGACAGGGGTGGCTGAAGCTTTCTTT
CASSRSTGVAEAFF
>TRBV28|.|TRBD1|TRBJ1-5|17
TGTGCCATAAAAACAGGGGTCGCGACCTTTGGCAATCAGCCCCAGCATTTT
CAIKTGVATFGNQPQHF
>TRBV5-4|.|TRBD2|TRBJ2-3|15
TGTGCCAGCAGCTGGGCTAGCGGTAACACAGATACGCAGTATTTT
CASSWASGNTDTQYF
>TRBV29-1|.|TRBD2|TRBJ2-1|15
TGCAGCGCCTCCGGGACTAGCGGGCCCTGGGGTGAGCAGTTCTTC
CSASGTSGPWGEQFF
>TRBV9|.|.|TRBJ2-7|15
TGTGCCAGCAGCGTAGGGGTAAGCCGGAGCTACGAGCAGTACTTC
CASSVGVSRSYEQYF
>TRBV6-1|.|TRBD1|TRBJ2-2|15
TGTGCCAGCAGTGAAGGGGACAGGGTAACCGGGGAGCTGTTTTTT
CASSEGDRVTGELFF
>TRBV6-5|.|TRBD1|TRBJ1-3|15
TGTGCCAGCAGTACGGACAGGGTAGCCGGAAACACCATATATTTT
CASSTDRVAGNTIYF
>TRBV12-3/TRBV12-4|.|.|TRBJ1-1|11
TGTGCCAGCAGTCCCTACACTGAAGCTTTCTTT
CASSPYTEAFF
>TRBV6-5|once|.|TRBJ1-2|15
TGTGCCAGCAGTTACTTTCAGGGGAGCTTTGATGGCTACACCTTC
CASSYFQGSFDGYTF
>TRBV6-5|.|TRBD1|TRBJ2-7|15
TGTGCCAGCAGTTACTCGCGGGACAGGGGCTACGAGCAGTACTTC
CASSYSRDRGYEQYF
>TRBV12-5|few|.|TRBJ1-3|14
TGTGCTAGTGCCCCGGGGACACTTGGAAACACCATATATTTT
CASAPGTLGNTIYF
>TRBV19|.|.|TRBJ1-4|14
TGTGCCAGCCTTGATCTAGGAGGGCGTGAAAAACTGTTTTTT
CASLDLGGREKLFF
>TRBV5-6|.|.|TRBJ1-6|14
TGTGCCAGCAGCCCTTCTGGAAAAGGTAGCACCCTCCACTTT
CASSPSGKGSTLHF
>TRBV13|few|TRBD1|TRBJ1-1|14
TGTGCCAGCAGCCACAGGGGGCGGGGGACTGAAGCTTTCTTT
CASSHRGRGTEAFF
>TRBV5-8|.|.|TRBJ1-2|12
TGTGCCAGCAGCTTGAGAGGGTTGGGCTACACCTTC
CASSLRGLGYTF
>TRBV19|.|.|TRBJ1-1|13
TGTGCCAGTAGTGCAGGGGTGAACACTGAAGCTTTCTTT
CASSAGVNTEAFF